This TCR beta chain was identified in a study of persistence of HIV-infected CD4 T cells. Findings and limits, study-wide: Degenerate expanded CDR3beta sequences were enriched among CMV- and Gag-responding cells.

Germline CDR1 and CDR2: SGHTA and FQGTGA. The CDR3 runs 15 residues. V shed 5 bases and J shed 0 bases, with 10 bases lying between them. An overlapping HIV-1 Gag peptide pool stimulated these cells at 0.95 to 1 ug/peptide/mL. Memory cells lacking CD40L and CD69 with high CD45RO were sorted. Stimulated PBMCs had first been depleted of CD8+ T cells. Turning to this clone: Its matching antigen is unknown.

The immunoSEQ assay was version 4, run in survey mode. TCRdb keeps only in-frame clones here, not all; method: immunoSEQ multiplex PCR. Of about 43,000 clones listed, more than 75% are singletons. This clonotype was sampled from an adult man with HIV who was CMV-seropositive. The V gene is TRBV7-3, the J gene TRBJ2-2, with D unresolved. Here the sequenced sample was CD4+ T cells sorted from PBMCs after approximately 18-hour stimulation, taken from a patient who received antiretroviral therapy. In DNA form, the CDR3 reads TGTGCCAGCAGCCCTAGGGATACGAACACCGGGGAGCTGTTTTTT. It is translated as CASSPRDTNTGELFF.